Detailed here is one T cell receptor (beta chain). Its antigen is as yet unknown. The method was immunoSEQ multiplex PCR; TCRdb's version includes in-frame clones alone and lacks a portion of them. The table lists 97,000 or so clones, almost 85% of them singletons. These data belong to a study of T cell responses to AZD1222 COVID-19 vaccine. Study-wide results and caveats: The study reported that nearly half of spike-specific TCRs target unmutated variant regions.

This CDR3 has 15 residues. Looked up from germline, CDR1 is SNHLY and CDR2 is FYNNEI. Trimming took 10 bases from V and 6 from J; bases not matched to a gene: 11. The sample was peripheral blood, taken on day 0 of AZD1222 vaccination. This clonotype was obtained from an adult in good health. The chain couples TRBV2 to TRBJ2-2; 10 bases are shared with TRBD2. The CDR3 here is CATSAGTSVAGELFF. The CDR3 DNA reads TGTGCCACCTCAGCCGGGACTAGCGTAGCCGGGGAGCTGTTTTTT.